This record concerns one TCR beta chain sequence. V was pared by 2 bases and J by 6 bases, with 4 bases between. There are 12 residues in the CDR3. In germline, CDR1 is SEHNR, CDR2 FQNEAQ (reference sequence). This specimen comes from a study of control samples from healthy donors and cancer patients. Profiled with immunoSEQ multiplex PCR; TCRdb holds only in-frame clones, not every one. This table holds about 120,000 clones, around 87% found once. The chain uses TRBV7-9 and TRBJ2-2; no firm D call. This sequence originates from a woman aged 55-69 years with lung cancer. Sequencing was performed on PBMCs. The CDR3 is CASSLSPGELFF. The DNA for the CDR3 is TGTGCCAGCAGCTTATCTCCCGGGGAGCTGTTTTTT.